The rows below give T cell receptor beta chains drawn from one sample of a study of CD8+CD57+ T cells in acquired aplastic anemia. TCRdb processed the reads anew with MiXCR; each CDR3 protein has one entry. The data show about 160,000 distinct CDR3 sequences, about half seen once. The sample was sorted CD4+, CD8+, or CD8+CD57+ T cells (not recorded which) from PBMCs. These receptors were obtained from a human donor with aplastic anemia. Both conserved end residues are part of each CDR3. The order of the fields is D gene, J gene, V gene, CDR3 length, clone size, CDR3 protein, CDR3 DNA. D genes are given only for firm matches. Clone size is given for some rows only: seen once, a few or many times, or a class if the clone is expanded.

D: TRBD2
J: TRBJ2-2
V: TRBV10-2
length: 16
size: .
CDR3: CATLIVAGEYTGELFF
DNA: TGCGCCACCTTGATCGTAGCGGGAGAGTACACCGGGGAGCTGTTTTTT

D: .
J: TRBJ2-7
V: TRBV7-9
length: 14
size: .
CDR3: CVSSPRTPPIEQYF
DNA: TGTGTCAGCAGCCCGAGGACTCCTCCCATCGAGCAGTACTTC

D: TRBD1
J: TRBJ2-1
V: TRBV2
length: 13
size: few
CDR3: CASRRQGANEQFF
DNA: TGTGCCAGCAGACGACAGGGGGCGAATGAGCAGTTCTTC

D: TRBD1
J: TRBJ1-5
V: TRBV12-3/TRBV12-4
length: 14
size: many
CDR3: CASSSGQSNQPQHF
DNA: TGTGCCAGCAGTTCGGGACAGAGCAATCAGCCCCAGCATTTT

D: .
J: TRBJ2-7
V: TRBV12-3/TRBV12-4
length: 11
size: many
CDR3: CASSKAYEQYF
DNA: TGTGCCAGCAGTAAAGCTTACGAGCAGTACTTC

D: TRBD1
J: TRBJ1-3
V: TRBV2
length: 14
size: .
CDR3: CAVGQGLPGNTIYF
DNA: TGTGCCGTAGGACAGGGACTTCCTGGAAACACCATATATTTT

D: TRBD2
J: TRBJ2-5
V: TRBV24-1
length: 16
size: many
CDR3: CATSDAGESPRETQYF
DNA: TGTGCCACCAGTGATGCGGGGGAATCGCCTAGAGAGACCCAGTACTTC

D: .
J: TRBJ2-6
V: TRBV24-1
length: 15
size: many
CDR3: CATSDGVSGANVLTF
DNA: TGTGCCACCAGTGACGGGGTTTCTGGGGCCAACGTCCTGACTTTC

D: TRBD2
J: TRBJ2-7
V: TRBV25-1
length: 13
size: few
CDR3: CATFGGATYEQYF
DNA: TGTGCCACCTTCGGGGGGGCCACCTACGAGCAGTACTTC

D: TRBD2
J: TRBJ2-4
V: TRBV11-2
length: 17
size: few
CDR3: CASSFLSAGGRGDIQYF
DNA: TGTGCCAGCAGCTTCCTCTCCGCGGGGGGGAGGGGGGACATTCAGTACTTC

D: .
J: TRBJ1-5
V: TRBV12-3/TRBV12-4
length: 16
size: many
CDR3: CASSLRGNIGNQPQHF
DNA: TGTGCCAGCAGTTTAAGGGGGAACATCGGCAATCAGCCCCAGCATTTT

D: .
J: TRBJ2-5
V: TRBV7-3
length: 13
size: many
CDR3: CASSFGSTETQYF
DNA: TGTGCCAGCAGCTTCGGGTCAACGGAGACCCAGTACTTC

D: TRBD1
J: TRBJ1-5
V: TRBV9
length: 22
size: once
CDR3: CASSVARTSVATGGGTNQPQHF
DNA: TGTGCCAGCAGCGTAGCTAGGACTAGCGTTGCGACAGGGGGTGGGACCAATCAGCCCCAGCATTTT

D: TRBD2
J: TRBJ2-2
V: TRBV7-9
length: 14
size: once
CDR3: CASSRLAVTGELFF
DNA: TGTGCCAGCAGCCGACTAGCGGTGACCGGGGAGCTGTTTTTT

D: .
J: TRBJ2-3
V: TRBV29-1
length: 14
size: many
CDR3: CSVAPRVRTDTQYF
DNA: TGCAGCGTGGCTCCCAGGGTCCGCACAGATACGCAGTATTTT

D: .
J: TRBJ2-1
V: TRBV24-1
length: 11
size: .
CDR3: CATSDRTEQFF
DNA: TGTGCCACCAGTGACAGGACCGAGCAGTTCTTC

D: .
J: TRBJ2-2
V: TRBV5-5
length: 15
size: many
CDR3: CASSLGGWDTGELFF
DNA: TGTGCCAGCAGCTTGGGGGGTTGGGACACCGGGGAGCTGTTTTTT

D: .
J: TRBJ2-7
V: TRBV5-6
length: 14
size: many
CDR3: CASSLGQGPYEQYF
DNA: TGTGCCAGCAGCTTGGGCCAGGGACCGTACGAGCAGTACTTC

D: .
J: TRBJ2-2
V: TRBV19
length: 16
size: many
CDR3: CASSGTRNANTGELFF
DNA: TGTGCCAGTAGTGGGACAAGGAATGCGAACACCGGGGAGCTGTTTTTT

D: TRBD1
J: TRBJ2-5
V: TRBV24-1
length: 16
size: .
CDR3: CAASSPDRVGQETQYF
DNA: TGTGCCGCCAGCAGCCCCGACAGGGTAGGGCAAGAGACCCAGTACTTC

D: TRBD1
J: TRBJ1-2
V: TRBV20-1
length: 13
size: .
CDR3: CSVRRDRANGYTF
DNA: TGCAGTGTACGACGGGACAGGGCGAATGGCTACACCTTC

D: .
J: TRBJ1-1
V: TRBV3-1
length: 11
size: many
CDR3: CASSSGYEAFF
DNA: TGTGCCAGCAGCTCGGGATACGAAGCTTTCTTT

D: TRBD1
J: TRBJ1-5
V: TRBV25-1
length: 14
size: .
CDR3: CAWNPGQGNQPQHF
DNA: TGTGCCTGGAATCCGGGACAGGGGAATCAGCCCCAGCATTTT

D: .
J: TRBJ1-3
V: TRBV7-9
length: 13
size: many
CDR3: CASSQGRKNTIYF
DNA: TGTGCCAGCAGCCAGGGACGGAAAAACACCATATATTTT

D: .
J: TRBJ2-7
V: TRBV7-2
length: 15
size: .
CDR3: CASSPRGGGWLEQYF
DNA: TGTGCCAGCAGCCCTAGAGGGGGGGGGTGGCTCGAGCAGTACTTC

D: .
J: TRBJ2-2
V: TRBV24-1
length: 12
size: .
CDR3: CATSWNTGELFF
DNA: TGTGCCACCAGCTGGAACACCGGGGAGCTGTTTTTT

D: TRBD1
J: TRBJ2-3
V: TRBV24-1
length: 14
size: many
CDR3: CAIQDRGATDTQYF
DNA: TGTGCCATCCAGGACAGGGGGGCAACAGATACGCAGTATTTT

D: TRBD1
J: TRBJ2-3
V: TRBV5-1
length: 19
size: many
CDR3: CASSQPTGTGSLLTDTQYF
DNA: TGCGCCAGCAGCCAACCCACCGGGACAGGTAGTTTACTCACAGATACGCAGTATTTT

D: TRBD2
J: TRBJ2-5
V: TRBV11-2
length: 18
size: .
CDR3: CASSIRAWGSGGQETQYF
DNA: TGTGCCAGTAGTATAAGGGCCTGGGGTAGCGGGGGCCAAGAGACCCAGTACTTC

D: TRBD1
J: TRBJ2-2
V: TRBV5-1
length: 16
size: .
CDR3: CASSLAGDRLTGELFF
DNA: TGCGCCAGCAGCTTGGCGGGGGACAGGCTCACCGGGGAGCTGTTTTTT

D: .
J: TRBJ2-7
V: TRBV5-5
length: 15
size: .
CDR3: CASSQRSGSFYEQYF
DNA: TGTGCCAGCAGCCAAAGATCGGGTAGTTTCTACGAGCAGTACTTC

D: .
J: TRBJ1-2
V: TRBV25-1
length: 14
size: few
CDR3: CASSSHTAGNGYTF
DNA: TGTGCCAGCAGTTCTCATACGGCAGGGAACGGCTACACCTTC